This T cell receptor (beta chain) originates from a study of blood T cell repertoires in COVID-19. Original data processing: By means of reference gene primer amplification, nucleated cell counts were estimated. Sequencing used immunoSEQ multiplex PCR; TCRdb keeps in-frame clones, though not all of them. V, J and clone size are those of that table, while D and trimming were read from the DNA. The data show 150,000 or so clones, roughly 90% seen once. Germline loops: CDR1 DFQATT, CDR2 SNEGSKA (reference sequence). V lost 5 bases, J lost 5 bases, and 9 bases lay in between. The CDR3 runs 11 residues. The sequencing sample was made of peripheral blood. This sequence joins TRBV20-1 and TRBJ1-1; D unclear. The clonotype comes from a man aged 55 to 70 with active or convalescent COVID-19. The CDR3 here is CSAFRETEAFF. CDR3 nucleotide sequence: TGCAGTGCTTTCCGGGAGACTGAAGCTTTCTTT.